This T cell receptor beta chain appears in the sequencing data of a study of blood T cell repertoires in COVID-19. The germline CDR1 and CDR2 sequences are MGHRA and YSYEKL. The V end was cut by 3 bases, the J end by 6 bases, with 17 bases between. This CDR3 has 16 amino acids. Under the authors' procedure: Using reference gene primer amplification, nucleated cell counts were estimated. Using immunoSEQ multiplex PCR, the repertoire was profiled, and TCRdb retains in-frame clones only, with some absent. V, J and clone size are taken as reported in that table, and D and trimming were inferred from the DNA itself. The sample has about 360,000 clones; around four fifths are singletons.

This sequence originates from a man in his thirties or forties with active or convalescent COVID-19. The J gene is TRBJ1-4, the V gene TRBV4-1; tentatively, D is TRBD1 (6 bases). The sequenced material came from peripheral blood. CDR3 in DNA: TGCGCCAGCAGCCAGAGAGTGGGACAAGCTTATGAAAAACTGTTTTTT. It encodes CASSQRVGQAYEKLFF.